What follows are 17 T cell receptor beta chains derived from one specimen sequenced in a study of Graves' ophthalmopathy and Graves' hyperthyroidism. For repertoire sequencing, the TCR beta CDR3 regions were amplified from RNA transcripts. The first-round RT-PCR employed HTBI primers together with the Qiagen OneStep RT-PCR kit. A multiplex PCR was then performed as the second round. TCRdb re-called the multiplex PCR reads with MiXCR, one entry per CDR3 protein. The data contain approximately 210,000 distinct CDR3 sequences, 20% to 25% of them singletons. The material sequenced was peripheral blood. Receptors were obtained from a woman aged 50 to 65 with Graves' ophthalmopathy.

This rearrangement joins TRBV19 to TRBJ1-2; D gene uncertain. The CDR3 spans 14 residues. V lost 5 bases to trimming and J lost 6 bases, with 16 bases between them. Germline lookup yields CDR1 LNHDA and CDR2 SQIVND (reference sequence). The CDR3 loop reads CASSPSRREDGYTF. The DNA for the CDR3 is TGTGCCAGTAGTCCGTCTCGAAGGGAGGATGGCTACACCTTC.

This chain links TRBV18 with TRBJ2-5; the match to TRBD1 covers 8 bases. Trimming at V came to 6 bases and at J to 3 bases, leaving 3 bases not matched to a gene. The CDR3 covers 13 residues. From germline, CDR1 is KGHSH and CDR2 LQKENI. The CDR3 bases are TGTGCCAGCTCCCTGGGACAGGAAGAGACCCAGTACTTC. Translation: CASSLGQEETQYF.

The sample holds many counts of this clonotype. The rearrangement joins TRBV14 to TRBJ2-7; no firm D call. The CDR3 has 13 amino acids. From germline, CDR1 is SGHDN and CDR2 FVKESK. The ends were cut back, 1 base at V and 0 bases at J, with 4 bases in the middle. The CDR3 bases are TGTGCCAGCAGCCAAGTCCCCTCCTACGAGCAGTACTTC. This translates into CASSQVPSYEQYF.

In this sample, this clonotype turned up many times. This chain links TRBV20-1 with TRBJ2-5; 10 bases match TRBD2. Germline CDR1 is DFQATT and CDR2 is SNEGSKA (reference sequence). The CDR3 runs 15 residues. V gave up 1 base and J gave up 3 bases; unmatched junction bases: 5. The CDR3 sequence: CSARGASGSEETQYF. CDR3 nucleotides: TGCAGTGCTAGAGGAGCTAGCGGGAGCGAAGAGACCCAGTACTTC.

This clonotype came up a few times. The chain is built from TRBV7-9 and TRBJ1-2, with no clear D. The CDR3 runs to 11 residues. V was trimmed by 1 base and J by 8 bases, leaving 5 bases between them. Germline V CDR1 and CDR2: SEHNR, FQNEAQ (reference sequence). CDR3 region: CASSLGWGYTF. CDR3 sequence (DNA): TGTGCCAGCAGCTTAGGTTGGGGCTACACCTTC.

The chain recombines TRBV7-2 with TRBJ1-5; D is ambiguous. Deletions cut 3 bases from V and 7 bases from J, with 13 bases between. The CDR3 length is 14 residues. Germline V gene data show CDR1 as SGHTA and CDR2 as FQGNSA. CDR3 nucleotide sequence: TGTGCCAGCAGCTTTCGCGTATCTTCGCAGCCCCAGCATTTT. This gives the protein CASSFRVSSQPQHF.

This clonotype was observed at least ten times. The V gene is TRBV19, the J gene TRBJ1-2, with a weak D call TRBD1 (6 bases). Per the germline V gene, CDR1 is LNHDA and CDR2 is SQIVND (reference sequence). V shed 6 bases and J shed 5 bases, with 13 bases lying between them. The CDR3 contains 13 residues. The CDR3 reads CASRPTGQYGYTF. For the CDR3, the DNA is TGTGCCAGTAGACCCACCGGACAGTATGGCTACACCTTC.

The genes are TRBV11-2 and TRBJ1-6, with D maybe TRBD1 (6 bases). The CDR3 extends over 15 amino acids. V was shortened by 3 bases and J by 9 bases, with 15 bases between the two germline ends. Germline V CDR1 and CDR2: SGHAT, FQNNGV. The DNA of the CDR3 is TGTGCCAGCAGCTTTCCAGGGGATCTCGGTTCACCCCTCCACTTT. This gives the protein CASSFPGDLGSPLHF.

V and J are TRBV20-1 and TRBJ1-2; perhaps TRBD1 as D (5 bases). The V and J ends lost 5 bases and 8 bases respectively, with 12 bases between them. This CDR3 spans 11 amino acids. The germline V gene has CDR1 DFQATT and CDR2 SNEGSKA (reference sequence). This CDR3 is CSAPTRDGYTF. The CDR3 nucleotides read TGCAGTGCTCCTACAAGGGACGGCTACACCTTC.

The table lists this clonotype with many counts. The chain is built from TRBV29-1 and TRBJ1-2; 11 bases agree with TRBD1. The germline gives CDR1 SQVTM, CDR2 ANQGSEA. The CDR3 has 19 residues. V was clipped by 4 bases and J by 8 bases; unmatched bases: 24. CDR3 nucleotides: TGCAGCGTTGGGACAGGGGGCGAAAATTCGTATTATGGGATTATCGGCTACACCTTC. This encodes CSVGTGGENSYYGIIGYTF.

This chain uses TRBV4-1 with TRBJ2-7; D is undetermined. Trimming pared 2 bases from V and 3 bases from J, leaving 14 bases between. CDR3 size: 15 residues. Per germline, CDR1 MGHRA and CDR2 YSYEKL. CDR3 sequence: CASSQPVERDYEQYF. CDR3 nucleotides: TGCGCCAGCAGCCAACCTGTGGAAAGAGACTACGAGCAGTACTTC.

This clonotype was counted many times. The chain uses TRBV2 and TRBJ2-1; possibly TRBD1 for D (5 bases). CDR1 SNHLY and CDR2 FYNNEI come from the germline V gene. V was clipped by 4 bases and J by 3 bases, with 10 bases between them. The CDR3 sequence is 14 residues long. The CDR3 nucleotides are TGTGCCAGCAGTGTTCGGACAATCTACAATGAGCAGTTCTTC. The encoded protein is CASSVRTIYNEQFF.

This clonotype was observed a handful of times. CDR3 in amino acids: CASSYLMGRNEAFF. The CDR3 DNA sequence: TGTGCCAGCAGTTACCTGATGGGTAGGAATGAAGCTTTCTTT. The V call is TRBV6-5, the J call TRBJ1-1; D is unresolved. In germline, CDR1 is MNHEY, CDR2 SVGAGI. Trimming removed 2 bases at V and 7 bases at J, with 14 bases between. The length of the CDR3 is 14 residues.

This chain links TRBV6-1 with TRBJ1-5; D gene uncertain. Germline CDR1 reads MNHNS; CDR2 reads SASEGT. This CDR3 is built from 14 residues. Trimming removed 5 bases at V and 5 bases at J, with 13 bases between. DNA for the CDR3: TGTGCCAGCAGTAAGGGCAGCGACTATCAGCCCCAGCATTTT. Amino acids: CASSKGSDYQPQHF.

Ten or more counts support this clonotype. This chain uses TRBV10-3 with TRBJ2-7; 7 nucleotides line up with TRBD2. The V and J ends lost 6 bases and 5 bases, in that order; junction bases with no gene match: 10. This CDR3 spans 14 amino acids. Germline lookup yields CDR1 ENHRY and CDR2 SYGVKD. Here the CDR3 reads CAISLAGRHHEQYF. The CDR3 DNA is TGTGCCATCAGCTTAGCGGGCAGGCACCACGAGCAGTACTTC.

This clonotype was recorded at least ten times. The CDR3 DNA reads TGTGCCAGCAGCTCAAGGACAGATAATCAGCCCCAGCATTTT. This sequence encodes CASSSRTDNQPQHF. This rearrangement joins TRBV7-8 to TRBJ1-5; perhaps TRBD1 as D (6 bases). The V gene's germline CDR1 is SGHVS and CDR2 FQNEAQ. The V gene lost 4 bases and the J gene lost 4 bases, with 11 bases spanning the gap. The CDR3 has 14 amino acids.

The sample holds many counts of this clonotype. The V call is TRBV19, the J call TRBJ1-6; TRBD1 might be the D (5 bases). Germline CDR1 reads LNHDA; CDR2 reads SQIVND (reference sequence). The CDR3 runs to 14 residues. With 5 bases removed from V and 9 bases from J, the gap between germline ends came to 14 bases. The CDR3 sequence: CASSGGRESSPLHF. The CDR3 region has the DNA TGTGCCAGTAGTGGAGGCAGGGAATCTTCACCCCTCCACTTT.